The rows below give T cell receptor beta chains drawn from one sample of a study of cytomegalovirus exposure and HLA in healthy donors. Generated by immunoSEQ multiplex PCR, the TCRdb table keeps only in-frame clones and is missing some. The table has about 160,000 clones, around 78% seen once. Sample: PBMCs. The receptors shown here come from a woman aged 40-49 years in good health and CMV-seronegative. Each CDR3 is given with its conserved first and last residue. D genes are given only for firm matches. Clone size is stated in some rows and not others, as once, few, many or a class when expanded.

TRBV18	TRBJ1-5	TRBD1	NA	TGTGCCAGCTCAACCGGACAGGCATCTAATCAGCCCCAGCATTTT	CASSTGQASNQPQHF
TRBV28	TRBJ1-5	NA	NA	TGTGCCAGCAGTTTAAGGTTAGGGGGTACAAGCAATCAGCCCCAGCATTTT	CASSLRLGGTSNQPQHF
TRBV2	TRBJ2-7	TRBD1	NA	TGTGCCATGGACAGGGGGAGCTACGAGCAGTACTTC	CAMDRGSYEQYF
TRBV6-1	TRBJ1-1	NA	NA	TGTGCCAGCAGTCTTGCAGGGGAAGAAGCTTTCTTT	CASSLAGEEAFF
TRBV14	TRBJ2-7	TRBD1	once	TGTGCCAGCAGCCATAAAGGACAGGCCACCTACGAGCAGTACTTC	CASSHKGQATYEQYF
TRBV6-1	TRBJ2-7	NA	NA	TGTGCCAGCAGTGAAGGACAGTGGAGTCCCGAGCAGTACTTC	CASSEGQWSPEQYF
TRBV7-8	TRBJ1-1	NA	NA	TGTGCCAGCAGCAAAGACAGGAGTTACACTGAAGCTTTCTTT	CASSKDRSYTEAFF
TRBV2	TRBJ2-3	NA	NA	TGTGCCAGCTCAACTTCTAGCACAGATACGCAGTATTTT	CASSTSSTDTQYF
TRBV19	TRBJ1-1	NA	few	TGTGCCAGTAGTACCTTTGGAGGGAACACTGAAGCTTTCTTT	CASSTFGGNTEAFF
TRBV19	TRBJ2-1	TRBD2	NA	TGTGCCAGTAGTATCTCTCCTAGCGGGGTCAATGAGCAGTTCTTC	CASSISPSGVNEQFF
TRBV10-3	TRBJ1-1	TRBD1	NA	TGTGCCATCACCTCGGACAGGGCGAACACTGAAGCTTTCTTT	CAITSDRANTEAFF
TRBV5-1	TRBJ2-3	TRBD2	few	TGCGCCAGCAGCTTGATCCAGCGGGGGAGCACAGATACGCAGTATTTT	CASSLIQRGSTDTQYF
TRBV5-1	TRBJ2-3	TRBD2	once	TGCGCCAGCCGGTCTAGCGGGGGGCGAGGAGATACGCAGTATTTT	CASRSSGGRGDTQYF
TRBV11-2	TRBJ2-7	NA	NA	TGTGCCAGCAGCTTAGCGGGGTTCTCCGAGCAGTACTTC	CASSLAGFSEQYF
TRBV5-6	TRBJ1-5	NA	NA	TGTGCCAGCAGCTTGGGAAATATTGGACAGAAGGGCAATCAGCCCCAGCATTTT	CASSLGNIGQKGNQPQHF
TRBV7-9	TRBJ1-6	TRBD1	NA	TGTGCCAGCAGCCCCGACAGGGGGGGCTCACCCCTCCACTTT	CASSPDRGGSPLHF
TRBV5-1	TRBJ1-5	TRBD1	NA	TGCGCCAGCAGCTTGGTACCAACAGGGGCAACAAATCAGCCCCAGCATTTT	CASSLVPTGATNQPQHF
TRBV18	TRBJ2-7	TRBD1	NA	TGTGCCAGCTCACCCGGACAGGGGTCCTACGAGCAGTACTTC	CASSPGQGSYEQYF
TRBV7-2	TRBJ2-7	TRBD2	NA	TGTGCCAGCAGCTTGGGACCGACTAGCGGGAGCTCCTACGAGCAGTACTTC	CASSLGPTSGSSYEQYF
TRBV2	TRBJ1-6	NA	few	TGTGCCAGCAGTGAGTTAGGGGAATACTCACCCCTCCACTTT	CASSELGEYSPLHF
TRBV4-1	TRBJ2-2	NA	NA	TGCGCCAGCAGCCAAGGGGGAGGCACTATCCCCCCCGGGGAGCTGTTTTTT	CASSQGGGTIPPGELFF
TRBV6-1	TRBJ1-6	NA	NA	TGTGCCAGCCGGGGGTTTGAACATAATTCACCCCTCCACTTT	CASRGFEHNSPLHF
TRBV14	TRBJ1-3	TRBD1	NA	TGTGCCAGCAGCCAATGGACAGGGTTGAGCGACACCATATATTTT	CASSQWTGLSDTIYF
TRBV11-3	TRBJ2-1	TRBD2	NA	TGTGCCAGCAGCTTAGAGGGCGGGGGGGCACATGAGCAGTTCTTC	CASSLEGGGAHEQFF
TRBV10-3	TRBJ1-5	TRBD1	NA	TGTGCCATCAGTGAGTCGGCGTTCGGGACAGGGGGCAATCAGCCCCAGCATTTT	CAISESAFGTGGNQPQHF
TRBV7-7	TRBJ2-5	TRBD2	NA	TGTGCCAGCAGCTTAGGGCAGTTTGCGGGGGTTTCGGAGACCCAGTACTTC	CASSLGQFAGVSETQYF
TRBV9	TRBJ2-2	TRBD2	NA	TGTGCCAGCAGTAGAGACCCGGGAGGCCTCTCGAACACCGGGGAGCTGTTTTTT	CASSRDPGGLSNTGELFF
TRBV5-4	TRBJ1-2	TRBD1	NA	TGTGCCAGCAGCGGGGATGACAGGGGACGTCGTGGCTACACCTTC	CASSGDDRGRRGYTF
TRBV21-1	TRBJ2-2	NA	NA	TGTGCCAGCAGCAAAAGGGAGCGGGGTGGAATAGCCGGGGAGCTGTTTTTT	CASSKRERGGIAGELFF
TRBV6-5	TRBJ2-1	NA	NA	TGTGCCAGCAGTTCCCAGGGGATGCTGGACAATGAGCAGTTCTTC	CASSSQGMLDNEQFF
TRBV4-1	TRBJ1-2	NA	NA	TGCGCCTCTAACAGGGATGGCTACACCTTC	CASNRDGYTF
TRBV15	TRBJ2-1	TRBD1	NA	TGTGCCACCAGCAGAGGGTTCCAGGGGGCTAAGAATGAGCAGTTCTTC	CATSRGFQGAKNEQFF
TRBV27	TRBJ2-1	TRBD2	NA	TGTGCCAGCAGGCAAGTTAGCGGGGGGGTATACAATGAGCAGTTCTTC	CASRQVSGGVYNEQFF
TRBV7-9	TRBJ1-1	NA	medium-sized	TGTGCCAGCAGCTTAGTTTCCATTGAAGCTTTCTTT	CASSLVSIEAFF
TRBV14	TRBJ2-7	NA	few	TGTGCCAGCAGCCAAGGAGGGCTTTGGGTTAGAAAATCCTACGAGCAGTACTTC	CASSQGGLWVRKSYEQYF
TRBV4-1	TRBJ1-2	TRBD1	NA	TGCGCCAGCAGCGTGCCGGGACAGAGGAATGGCTACACCTTC	CASSVPGQRNGYTF
TRBV7-8	TRBJ1-2	NA	few	TGTGCCAGCAGCTCCTACGCCGGTGGCTACACCTTC	CASSSYAGGYTF
TRBV5-6	TRBJ2-5	TRBD2	NA	TGTGCCAGCAGCCCGGGACTAGCGGGGAGTGGAGAGACCCAGTACTTC	CASSPGLAGSGETQYF
TRBV6-6	TRBJ2-5	NA	NA	TGTGCCAGCAGTTACTGGCCCCTTACGGAGACCCAGTACTTC	CASSYWPLTETQYF
TRBV7-8	TRBJ2-2	NA	NA	TGTGCCAGCAGCTCTCTCGGGGGTATCGGGGAGCTGTTTTTT	CASSSLGGIGELFF